Following are 22 T cell receptor beta chains from one sample sequenced in a study of read filtering for tumor transcriptome and immune sequencing. Molecular barcoded adaptors covering alpha/delta and beta/gamma chains were used on 400 to 450 ng RNA. From the reads, TCRdb called clonotypes with MiXCR, one entry per CDR3 protein. This sample yields about 2,500 distinct CDR3 sequences, of which 65% to 70% are seen a single time; roughly a quarter belongs to the top ten. The sequenced sample was a population of CD138-negative cells sorted from bone marrow. Every receptor here comes from a donor aged 40 or over with multiple myeloma. This table probably holds off-target reads from a library built for another chain.

This clonotype is labeled as large (0.1 to 1%). The CDR3 loop is CASSPGERAVFF. The CDR3 coding sequence is TGTGCCAGCAGCCCAGGTGAGCGAGCAGTGTTCTTC. The gene calls are TRBV11-3 and TRBJ2-1; no firm D call. The CDR3 runs to 12 residues. With 5 bases removed from V and 15 bases from J, the gap between germline ends came to 17 bases. Germline CDR1 is SGHNT and CDR2 is YENEEA. Full variable domain (outside the CDR3, taken from reference TRBV11-3 and TRBJ2-1): EAGVVQSPRYKIIEKKQPVAFWCNPISGHNTLYWYLQNLGQGPELLIRYENEEAVDDSQLPKDRFSAERLKGVDSTLKIQPAELGDSAVYLCASSPGERAVFFGPGTRLTVL.

In its sample, this clonotype was seen a few times. The V gene is TRBV5-1, the J gene TRBJ2-1, with 8 bases matching TRBD2. CDR1 is SGHRS and CDR2 is YFSETQ in the germline V gene. This CDR3 has 15 amino acids. The trim removed 1 base at V and 8 bases at J, leaving 8 bases unmatched. Here the CDR3 reads CASSLYSGAGDEQFF. In DNA form, the CDR3 reads TGCGCCAGCAGCTTGTATAGCGGGGCTGGGGATGAGCAGTTCTTC. Supplemented by reference TRBV5-1 and TRBJ2-1, the full variable domain reads KAGVTQTPRYLIKTRGQQVTLSCSPISGHRSVSWYQQTPGQGLQFLFEYFSETQRNKGNFPGRFSGRQFSNSRSEMNVSTLELGDSALYLCASSLYSGAGDEQFFGPGTRLTVL.

By sample share, this clonotype is large. The rearrangement joins TRBV28 to TRBJ2-7; D ambiguous. The V and J ends lost 6 bases and 3 bases respectively, with 12 bases between them. The CDR3 spans 13 residues. From germline, CDR1 is MDHEN and CDR2 SYDVKM. The CDR3 DNA is TGTGCCAGCAGCTCGGAGCACGGCTACGAGCAGTACTTC. This codes for CASSSEHGYEQYF. The full variable domain, its missing parts supplied by reference TRBV28 and TRBJ2-7, is DVKVTQSSRYLVKRTGEKVFLECVQDMDHENMFWYRQDPGLGLRLIYFSYDVKMKEKGDIPEGYSVSREKKERFSLILESASTNQTSMYLCASSSEHGYEQYFGPGTRLTVT.

The J gene is TRBJ2-2, the V gene TRBV4-3; D is undetermined. Germline V lookup: CDR1 LGHNA, CDR2 YSLEER. This CDR3 has 14 amino acids. V was shortened by 0 bases and J by 6 bases, with 8 bases between the two germline ends. The CDR3: CASSQDRYAGELFF. Here the CDR3 DNA reads TGCGCCAGCAGCCAAGATCGATACGCCGGGGAGCTGTTTTTT.

By share, this clonotype counts as large. The V call is TRBV5-1, the J call TRBJ2-1; 12 bases map to TRBD2. Germline values: CDR1 SGHRS, CDR2 YFSETQ. J gave up 8 bases and V 8 bases, and 5 bases lay outside the gene matches. The CDR3 is 13 amino acids. CDR3 DNA sequence: TGCGCCAGTAAGACTAGCGGGAGTGATGAGCAGTTCTTC. The encoded protein is CASKTSGSDEQFF. Full variable domain (rest looked up from reference TRBV5-1 and TRBJ2-1): KAGVTQTPRYLIKTRGQQVTLSCSPISGHRSVSWYQQTPGQGLQFLFEYFSETQRNKGNFPGRFSGRQFSNSRSEMNVSTLELGDSALYLCASKTSGSDEQFFGPGTRLTVL.

The V and J genes are TRBV6-5 and TRBJ2-3, with D perhaps TRBD1 or TRBD2 (5 bases each). The CDR3 length is 17 residues. CDR1 and CDR2 from the germline V gene are MNHEY and SVGAGI. Trimming stripped 2 bases from V and 1 base from J, with 16 bases between. The CDR3 protein is CASSYGFGGAGTDTQYF. For the CDR3, the DNA is TGTGCCAGCAGTTACGGATTTGGGGGAGCTGGCACAGATACGCAGTATTTT.

This clonotype is large. The chain couples TRBV9 to TRBJ1-1, with a tentative D call TRBD1 (6 bases). Germline values: CDR1 SGDLS, CDR2 YYNGEE. V shed 3 bases and J shed 3 bases, with 12 bases lying between them. This CDR3 region has 14 residues. CDR3 nucleotide sequence: TGTGCCAGCAGCGAAGACAGGCTCTACACTGAAGCTTTCTTT. Its protein is CASSEDRLYTEAFF.

The chain uses TRBV29-1 and TRBJ2-1, with TRBD2 matching 8 bases. CDR3 length: 15 residues. The V segment lost 4 bases and the J segment 7 bases; nucleotides outside the gene matches: 12. Germline values: CDR1 SQVTM, CDR2 ANQGSEA. The CDR3 is CSVGTLAGRVNEQFF. CDR3 bases: TGCAGCGTTGGAACCCTTGCCGGGAGGGTAAATGAGCAGTTCTTC.

This rearrangement joins TRBV29-1 to TRBJ2-1; 7 bases are shared with TRBD2. The CDR3 is made up of 13 amino acids. CDR1 SQVTM and CDR2 ANQGSEA come from the germline V gene. V lost 6 bases, J lost 5 bases, and 7 bases stayed unmatched. CDR3 sequence: CSVWRGNDNEQFF. For the CDR3, the DNA is TGCAGCGTCTGGCGGGGGAACGACAATGAGCAGTTCTTC.

Sample share makes this clonotype large. V usage is TRBV6-2 or TRBV6-3 and J usage is TRBJ2-5, with 8 bases identical to TRBD2. Germline V gene data show CDR1 as MNHEY and CDR2 as SVGEGT. Unmatched junction bases numbered 11, after V lost 2 bases and J lost 9 bases. The CDR3 is 15 residues long. The CDR3 sequence: CASSYGSGRLASQYF. The CDR3, as DNA: TGTGCCAGCAGTTACGGCAGTGGTAGACTAGCGTCCCAGTACTTC.

As for this clonotype: Mismatch with germline at one junction end may stem from a read error. The chain joins TRBV7-9 to TRBJ2-3, with D unclear. The CDR3 covers 13 residues. The germline CDR1 and CDR2 sequences are SEHNR and FQNEAQ (reference sequence). The CDR3 nucleotides read TGTGCCAGCACCTTAGCCGGCACAGATACGCAGTATTTT. Protein product: CASTLAGTDTQYF.

The chain has TRBV29-1 and TRBJ1-1, with unresolved D. The germline CDR1 and CDR2 sequences are SQVTM and ANQGSEA. The V and J ends lost 4 bases and 11 bases respectively, with 20 bases between them. The CDR3 runs to 13 residues. The chain's CDR3 is CSVAGILQPEAFF. CDR3 DNA: TGCAGCGTTGCCGGGATCCTCCAACCCGAGGCTTTCTTT.

This clonotype counts as large. The chain carries TRBV20-1 and TRBJ2-6; D is unclear. Germline V CDR1 and CDR2: DFQATT, SNEGSKA (reference sequence). The CDR3 has 13 residues. V gave up 3 bases and J gave up 0 bases, with 3 bases separating them. CDR3 sequence: CSASTSGANVLTF. The CDR3 DNA reads TGCAGTGCTAGCACCTCTGGGGCCAACGTCCTGACTTTC.

This chain connects TRBV4-1 to TRBJ1-2; D is ambiguous. Germline-derived CDR1 and CDR2 are MGHRA and YSYEKL. CDR3 length: 13 amino acids. V was trimmed by 1 base and J by 1 base, leaving 4 bases between them. The CDR3 region is CASSQVVNYGYTF. The CDR3 nucleotides read TGCGCCAGCAGCCAAGTGGTTAACTATGGCTACACCTTC.

This chain links TRBV7-9 with TRBJ1-5; D ambiguous. Trimming took 5 bases from V and 0 from J, leaving 8 bases between them. In germline, CDR1 is SEHNR, CDR2 FQNEAQ (reference sequence). This CDR3 has 14 amino acids. As DNA, the CDR3 is TGTGCCAGCAGCCTCGACAATAGCAATCAGCCCCAGCATTTT. It translates to CASSLDNSNQPQHF. The full variable domain, rest sourced from reference TRBV7-9 and TRBJ1-5, is DTGVSQNPRHKITKRGQNVTFRCDPISEHNRLYWYRQTLGQGPEFLTYFQNEAQLEKSRLLSDRFSAERPKGSFSTLEIQRTEQGDSAMYLCASSLDNSNQPQHFGDGTRLSIL.

This sequence joins TRBV20-1 and TRBJ2-7; TRBD2 aligns across 9 bases. This CDR3 region has 14 residues. CDR1 and CDR2 (germline): DFQATT, SNEGSKA (reference sequence). J lost 3 bases, V lost 6 bases, and 9 bases had no gene match. The CDR3 protein is CSAPKASGNYEQYF. CDR3 nucleotides: TGCAGTGCCCCCAAGGCTAGCGGGAACTACGAGCAGTACTTC.

Sample share makes this clonotype medium-sized. The CDR3, as DNA: TGTGCCAGCAGTTTTGGATCTCGTGGTACGCAGTATTTT. It is translated as CASSFGSRGTQYF. The gene calls are TRBV28 and TRBJ2-3; unclear D gene. The CDR3 loop spans 13 amino acids. The ends were cut back, 3 bases at V and 8 bases at J, with 12 bases in the middle. Germline CDR1 is MDHEN and CDR2 is SYDVKM.

J is TRBJ1-2 and V is TRBV28, with a weak D call TRBD1 (6 bases). This CDR3 has 14 residues. Germline V CDR1 and CDR2: MDHEN, SYDVKM. V was shortened by 5 bases and J by 8 bases, with 18 bases between the two germline ends. CDR3 nucleotide sequence: TGTGCCAGCAGTCCCAGGGGACGATGGTACGGCTACACCTTC. Protein product: CASSPRGRWYGYTF.

The chain carries TRBV12-3 or TRBV12-4 and TRBJ1-2; D gene ambiguous. The CDR3 runs 14 residues. V gave up 7 bases and J gave up 0 bases, with 12 bases separating them. In DNA form, the CDR3 reads TGTGCCAGCACCCATATGAGAGCTAACTATGGCTACACCTTC. It specifies CASTHMRANYGYTF.

CDR3 region: CSARDVRQDYEQYF. The CDR3 DNA follows: TGCAGTGCTAGAGATGTTCGGCAGGACTACGAGCAGTACTTC. The chain recombines TRBV20-1 with TRBJ2-7; D ambiguous. The CDR3 contains 14 residues. Trimming shortened V by 0 bases and J by 3 bases, and 12 bases separated the two germline ends. Germline V gene sequence: CDR1 DFQATT, CDR2 SNEGSKA (reference sequence).

This clonotype is large (0.1 to 1%) in the sample. The gene calls are TRBV29-1 and TRBJ2-5; D perhaps matches TRBD1 (6 bases). The germline V gene has CDR1 SQVTM and CDR2 ANQGSEA. This CDR3 is built from 13 residues. V was cut by 5 bases and J by 2 bases, with 12 bases left in between. The CDR3 nucleotides are TGCAGCGTTACACAGGGCTATCAAGAGACCCAGTACTTC. Its translation: CSVTQGYQETQYF.

This clonotype is a singleton in its sample. V is TRBV6-6 and J is TRBJ2-7; TRBD2 matches 12 bases. Trimming removed 6 bases from V and 4 bases from J; junction bases left unmatched: 4. The germline V gene has CDR1 MNHNY and CDR2 SVGAGI (reference sequence). CDR3 length: 14 residues. In DNA, the CDR3 is TGTGCCAGCAGAACGACTAGCGGGAGTTACGAGCAGTACTTC. It codes for CASRTTSGSYEQYF.